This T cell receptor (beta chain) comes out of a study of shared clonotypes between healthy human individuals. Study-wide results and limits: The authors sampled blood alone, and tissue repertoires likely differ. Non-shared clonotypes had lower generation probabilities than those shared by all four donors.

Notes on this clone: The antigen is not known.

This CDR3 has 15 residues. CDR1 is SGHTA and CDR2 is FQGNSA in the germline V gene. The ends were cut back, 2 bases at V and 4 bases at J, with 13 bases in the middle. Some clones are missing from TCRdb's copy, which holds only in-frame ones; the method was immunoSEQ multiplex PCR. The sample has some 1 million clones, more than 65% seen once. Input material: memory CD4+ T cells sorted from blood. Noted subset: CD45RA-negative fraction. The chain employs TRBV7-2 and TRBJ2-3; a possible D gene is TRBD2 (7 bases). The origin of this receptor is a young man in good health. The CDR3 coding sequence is TGTGCCAGCAGCTTAAGGCGGGGGCGCCCAGATACGCAGTATTTT. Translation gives CASSLRRGRPDTQYF.